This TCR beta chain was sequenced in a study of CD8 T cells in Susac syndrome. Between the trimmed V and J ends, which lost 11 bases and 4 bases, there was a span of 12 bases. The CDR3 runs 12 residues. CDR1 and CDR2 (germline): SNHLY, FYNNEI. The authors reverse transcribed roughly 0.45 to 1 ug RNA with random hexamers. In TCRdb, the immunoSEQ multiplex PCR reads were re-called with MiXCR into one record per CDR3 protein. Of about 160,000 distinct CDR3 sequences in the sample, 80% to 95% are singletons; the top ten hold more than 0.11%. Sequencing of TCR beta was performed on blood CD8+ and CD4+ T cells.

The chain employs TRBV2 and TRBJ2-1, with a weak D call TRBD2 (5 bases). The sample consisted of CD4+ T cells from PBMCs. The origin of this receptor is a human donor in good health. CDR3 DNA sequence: TGTGCCGGTCGACGGGATTACAATGAGCAGTTCTTC. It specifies CAGRRDYNEQFF.